This T cell receptor (beta chain) comes out of a study of T cell responses to AZD1222 COVID-19 vaccine. Study at large: Whether given at about 4 or about 12 weeks, second doses were pooled. Study conclusions and caveats: Clonal diversity may have been underestimated, and the donors were mostly white British, with more females than males. Nearly half of spike-specific TCRs reportedly target variant regions that are unmutated in the B.1.351 and B.1.1.7 variants. Elevations in Spike-specific TCR breadth and depth followed administration of two AZD1222 doses.

Worth noting for this clone: Its antigen is as yet unknown.

Assay: immunoSEQ multiplex PCR; the TCRdb copy retains only in-frame clones and omits some. The repertoire holds roughly 130,000 clones, with 85% to 95% as singletons. There are 14 residues in the CDR3. Between the trimmed V and J ends, which lost 8 bases and 4 bases, there was a span of 15 bases. The germline V gene has CDR1 MNHEY and CDR2 SVGAGI. The chain recombines TRBV6-5 with TRBJ2-1; possibly TRBD1 or TRBD2 for D (6 bases each). The source is an adult in good health. Source: peripheral blood, taken on day 0 of AZD1222 vaccination. CDR3 region: CASFSEGGYNEQFF. The CDR3 nucleotides read TGTGCCAGCTTCTCAGAGGGGGGATACAATGAGCAGTTCTTC.